Below, 32 T cell receptor beta chains from the same sample are listed, as sequenced in a study of T-cell reconstitution after alpha-beta-depleted transplantation in children. TCRbeta library preparation incorporated unique molecular identifiers. TCRdb recomputed calls from the PCR reads with MiXCR, one row per CDR3 protein. Among 440,000 or so distinct CDR3 sequences listed, around 9.9% were seen once. Sequencing used PBMCs from the stem cell graft donor, obtained from the stem cell graft. These receptors were taken from a human donor who donated a stem cell graft to a child with acute myeloid leukemia.

In this sample, this clonotype turned up a few times. J is TRBJ2-1 and V is TRBV7-2; D possibly corresponds to TRBD2 (5 bases). CDR1 and CDR2 (germline): SGHTA, FQGNSA. Trimming shortened V by 1 base and J by 8 bases, and 12 bases separated the two germline ends. The CDR3 runs 14 residues. This chain's CDR3 is CASSLGVASDEQFF. The CDR3 bases are TGTGCCAGCAGCTTAGGTGTAGCGTCGGATGAGCAGTTCTTC.

This clonotype was detected a few times. The CDR3 sequence is CASSESIYLEAFF. The CDR3 DNA reads as TGCGCCAGCAGTGAGTCGATATACCTTGAAGCTTTCTTT. The gene calls are TRBV10-1 and TRBJ1-1; D not resolved. Germline lookup yields CDR1 WNHNN and CDR2 SYGVQD (reference sequence). Trimming took 0 bases from V and 7 from J, leaving 9 bases between them. The CDR3 extends over 13 amino acids.

The chain carries TRBV27 and TRBJ1-2, with D unresolved. Germline lookup yields CDR1 MNHEY and CDR2 SMNVEV (reference sequence). CDR3 length: 14 residues. The V and J ends lost 6 bases and 4 bases respectively, with 15 bases between them. The CDR3 DNA reads TGTGCCAGCAGCGGTCGGGCGGCTAGCTATGGCTACACCTTC. As protein: CASSGRAASYGYTF.

The V call is TRBV29-1, the J call TRBJ2-2; 9 nucleotides align to TRBD1. Germline trimming cut 6 bases from V and 5 bases from J; bases unmatched to any gene: 4. Germline V lookup: CDR1 SQVTM, CDR2 ANQGSEA. The CDR3 covers 13 residues. The CDR3 spells CSVQGALTGELFF. The CDR3 DNA is TGCAGCGTACAGGGGGCCTTGACCGGGGAGCTGTTTTTT.

This clonotype was observed a handful of times. This sequence joins TRBV29-1 and TRBJ2-3; 10 bases align to TRBD2. The CDR3 is 17 residues long. After removal of 1 base from V and 1 base from J, the junction contained 8 bases not matched to a gene. Germline CDR1 and CDR2: SQVTM and ANQGSEA. CDR3 bases: TGCAGCGTTGAAGGAGCTAGCGGGAGTTTTGGCACAGATACGCAGTATTTT. It encodes CSVEGASGSFGTDTQYF.

The chain carries TRBV7-3 and TRBJ2-1; 14 bases line up with TRBD2. Looked up from germline, CDR1 is SGHTA and CDR2 is FQGTGA. The CDR3 covers 18 residues. The trim removed 5 bases at V and 4 bases at J, leaving 10 bases unmatched. The CDR3 DNA reads TGTGCCAGCAGCCCGACTAGCGGGAGGGCTCGGTCGTACAATGAGCAGTTCTTC. Translation: CASSPTSGRARSYNEQFF.

V gene TRBV4-2 combines with J gene TRBJ2-2; the match to TRBD2 covers 7 bases. Germline V gene lookup returns CDR1 LGHNA and CDR2 YNFKEQ. This CDR3 comprises 18 residues. V lost 0 bases and J lost 2; bases outside the gene matches: 9. Here the CDR3 reads CASSQESPERGNTGELFF. As DNA, the CDR3 is TGTGCCAGCAGCCAAGAATCCCCCGAGCGGGGAAACACCGGGGAGCTGTTTTTT.

The rearrangement links TRBV7-9 to TRBJ1-1; D remains ambiguous. V lost 5 bases, J lost 7 bases, and 17 bases lay in between. CDR3 length: 14 amino acids. The germline gives CDR1 SEHNR, CDR2 FQNEAQ (reference sequence). The CDR3 region is CASSRFRAPYEAFF. CDR3 nucleotides: TGTGCCAGCAGCCGCTTTCGGGCTCCCTATGAAGCTTTCTTT.

The V call is TRBV20-1, the J call TRBJ2-5; 8 nucleotides align to TRBD2. Trimming at V came to 2 bases and at J to 1 base, leaving 6 bases not matched to a gene. CDR1 and CDR2 from the germline V gene are DFQATT and SNEGSKA (reference sequence). CDR3 length: 15 amino acids. In nucleotides, the CDR3 is TGCAGTGCTAGAATTTCACTAGCGGCCCAAGAGACCCAGTACTTC. Protein: CSARISLAAQETQYF.

This chain joins TRBV7-2 and TRBJ1-2, with 9 nucleotides matching TRBD1. V trimming: 1 base; J trimming: 5 bases; junction bases outside the gene matches: 5. Per the germline V gene, CDR1 is SGHTA and CDR2 is FQGNSA. There are 15 residues in the CDR3. This CDR3 reads CASSLGGTGWYGYTF. Here the CDR3 DNA reads TGTGCCAGCAGCTTAGGGGGGACAGGGTGGTATGGCTACACCTTC. Supplemented by reference TRBV7-2 and TRBJ1-2, the full variable domain reads GAGVSQSPSNKVTEKGKDVELRCDPISGHTALYWYRQSLGQGLEFLIYFQGNSAPDKSGLPSDRFSAERTGGSVSTLTIQRTQQEDSAVYLCASSLGGTGWYGYTFGSGTRLTVV.

V gene TRBV4-3 combines with J gene TRBJ2-7; TRBD1 matches 11 bases. This CDR3 spans 17 amino acids. CDR1 is LGHNA and CDR2 is YSLEER in the germline V gene. V lost 0 bases and J lost 0; bases outside the gene matches: 4. CDR3 sequence reads: CASSQEDRGPFSYEQYF. For the CDR3, the DNA is TGCGCCAGCAGCCAAGAGGACAGGGGGCCTTTCTCCTACGAGCAGTACTTC.

This clonotype came up a few times. The chain joins TRBV20-1 to TRBJ1-6; D may be TRBD1 (5 bases). The CDR3 length is 14 residues. V gave up 4 bases and J gave up 0 bases, with 7 bases separating them. Germline CDR1 DFQATT, CDR2 SNEGSKA (reference sequence). CDR3 in amino acids: CSAKGFSYNSPLHF. CDR3 coding DNA: TGCAGTGCTAAGGGGTTCTCCTATAATTCACCCCTCCACTTT.

This clonotype was seen at least ten times. Its ends do not fully match the called genes, so a read error is possible. Here the CDR3 reads CASRKGSLVLSF. CDR3 DNA: TGTGCCAGCAGAAAAGGTTCTCTAGTGTTAAGCTTC. The chain carries TRBV6-2 or TRBV6-3 and TRBJ2-1; no clear D. The V gene's germline CDR1 is MNHEY and CDR2 SVGEGT. The CDR3 has 12 residues.

This clonotype was seen more than once but under ten times. The V and J genes are TRBV6-5 and TRBJ1-2; TRBD1 aligns across 7 bases. After removal of 0 bases from V and 1 base from J, the junction contained 5 bases not matched to a gene. Germline V gene sequence: CDR1 MNHEY, CDR2 SVGAGI. There are 16 residues in the CDR3. The DNA for the CDR3 is TGTGCCAGCAGTTACTCACAGGGGCTACGTAACTATGGCTACACCTTC. This codes for CASSYSQGLRNYGYTF.

The rearrangement uses TRBV30 and TRBJ2-1; D gene ambiguous. CDR3 size: 13 residues. Looked up from germline, CDR1 is GTSNPN and CDR2 is SVGIG (reference sequence). Trimming pared 0 bases from V and 2 bases from J, leaving 5 bases between. DNA of the CDR3: TGTGCCTGGAGTGTGTCCCCCTACAATGAGCAGTTCTTC. Translation gives CAWSVSPYNEQFF.

V and J are TRBV6-1 and TRBJ2-7, with D hard to call. The V gene lost 6 bases and the J gene lost 5 bases, with 11 bases spanning the gap. This CDR3 is 12 amino acids long. The germline V gene has CDR1 MNHNS and CDR2 SASEGT. The CDR3 reads CASRLSRDEQYF. The CDR3 bases are TGTGCCAGCAGGTTATCTAGGGACGAGCAGTACTTC.

This clonotype showed up just a few times. This chain links TRBV7-9 with TRBJ1-2; TRBD1 is a possible D gene (6 bases). This CDR3 is 16 amino acids long. The germline V gene encodes CDR1 SEHNR and CDR2 FQNEAQ (reference sequence). Trimming removed 5 bases at V and 4 bases at J, with 20 bases between. CDR3 sequence: CASSPVEGGFSYGYTF. The CDR3 DNA reads TGTGCCAGCAGCCCGGTAGAAGGGGGTTTTAGCTATGGCTACACCTTC. The full variable domain, its missing parts supplied by reference TRBV7-9 and TRBJ1-2, is DTGVSQNPRHKITKRGQNVTFRCDPISEHNRLYWYRQTLGQGPEFLTYFQNEAQLEKSRLLSDRFSAERPKGSFSTLEIQRTEQGDSAMYLCASSPVEGGFSYGYTFGSGTRLTVV.

This clonotype turned up a few times. The V gene is TRBV20-1, the J gene TRBJ2-1, with 9 bases identical to TRBD2. Trimming at V came to 4 bases and at J to 5 bases, leaving 6 bases not matched to a gene. The CDR3 length is 14 residues. The germline gives CDR1 DFQATT, CDR2 SNEGSKA (reference sequence). The CDR3 spells CSATISGRDNEQFF. DNA of the CDR3: TGCAGTGCTACCATTAGCGGGAGAGACAATGAGCAGTTCTTC.

This clonotype was found many times. V and J are TRBV14 and TRBJ2-7; no clear D. The CDR3 has 12 amino acids. Germline lookup yields CDR1 SGHDN and CDR2 FVKESK. Trimming took 4 bases from V and 3 from J, leaving 7 bases between them. The CDR3 here is CASSLSFYEQYF. CDR3 coding DNA: TGTGCCAGCAGCCTGTCCTTCTACGAGCAGTACTTC. The variable domain in full, with the rest retrieved from reference TRBV14 and TRBJ2-7, is EAGVTQFPSHSVIEKGQTVTLRCDPISGHDNLYWYRRVMGKEIKFLLHFVKESKQDESGMPNNRFLAERTGGTYSTLKVQPAELEDSGVYFCASSLSFYEQYFGPGTRLTVT.

The V call is TRBV29-1, the J call TRBJ2-7; TRBD1 matches 11 bases. The CDR3 is made up of 14 amino acids. The germline CDR1 and CDR2 sequences are SQVTM and ANQGSEA. V was clipped by 3 bases and J by 3 bases; unmatched bases: 4. DNA of the CDR3: TGCAGCGTTGACGAAGGGACAGGGGGCTACGAGCAGTACGTC. Translated: CSVDEGTGGYEQYV.

Only a few counts were recorded for this clonotype. The chain links TRBV20-1 to TRBJ2-2; TRBD2 matches 10 bases. The J segment lost 7 bases and the V segment lost 0 bases, leaving 8 bases of the junction unmatched. The length of the CDR3 is 16 residues. Germline assignment: CDR1 DFQATT and CDR2 SNEGSKA (reference sequence). The CDR3 region is CSAREPSGRFGGELFF. For the CDR3, the DNA is TGCAGTGCTAGAGAGCCTAGCGGGAGATTCGGCGGGGAGCTGTTTTTT.

The chain couples TRBV24-1 to TRBJ2-2, with D tentatively TRBD2 (6 bases). Germline lookup yields CDR1 KGHDR and CDR2 SFDVKD. This CDR3 contains 14 residues. V shed 3 bases and J shed 4 bases, with 8 bases lying between them. Here the CDR3 reads CATSDVGGTGELFF. For the CDR3, the DNA is TGTGCCACCAGTGATGTCGGGGGCACCGGGGAGCTGTTTTTT.

At least ten counts were recorded for this clonotype. V and J are TRBV6-1 and TRBJ2-3; 7 positions match TRBD2. Looked up from germline, CDR1 is MNHNS and CDR2 is SASEGT. The V gene end was trimmed by 7 bases and the J gene end by 2 bases; junction bases not matched to a gene: 6. The CDR3 totals 14 residues. CDR3 coding DNA: TGTGCCAGCAACCAGCGGGGCAACACAGATACGCAGTATTTT. This sequence encodes CASNQRGNTDTQYF.

The chain employs TRBV7-2 and TRBJ2-2; D not resolved. Trimming shortened V by 3 bases and J by 2 bases, and 7 bases separated the two germline ends. CDR3 length: 14 residues. Looked up from germline, CDR1 is SGHTA and CDR2 is FQGNSA. In DNA form, the CDR3 reads TGTGCCAGCAGCTTGAACAAAAACACCGGGGAGCTGTTTTTT. Protein: CASSLNKNTGELFF.

This chain connects TRBV18 to TRBJ1-1; D is unresolved. The CDR3 consists of 15 residues. The V gene lost 1 base and the J gene lost 2 bases, with 11 bases spanning the gap. Per germline, CDR1 KGHSH and CDR2 LQKENI. CDR3 sequence reads: CASSPQGIRNTEAFF. The CDR3 DNA reads as TGTGCCAGCTCACCACAGGGAATTCGCAACACTGAAGCTTTCTTT. Together with reference TRBV18 and TRBJ1-1, the CDR3 gives the full variable domain: NAGVMQNPRHLVRRRGQEARLRCSPMKGHSHVYWYRQLPEEGLKFMVYLQKENIIDESGMPKERFSAEFPKEGPSILRIQQVVRGDSAAYFCASSPQGIRNTEAFFGQGTRLTVV.

This clonotype was detected ten times or more. This chain uses TRBV12-3 or TRBV12-4 with TRBJ2-1; D not certain. The CDR3 covers 13 residues. Trimming took 3 bases from V and 2 from J, leaving 5 bases between them. The CDR3 coding sequence is TGTGCCAGCAGTTTTAGTCCCTACAATGAGCAGTTCTTC. It encodes CASSFSPYNEQFF.

This clonotype showed up just a few times. The V and J genes are TRBV6-2 or TRBV6-3 and TRBJ2-1; no firm D call. V was trimmed by 2 bases and J by 6 bases, leaving 14 bases between them. This CDR3 region has 15 residues. Germline CDR1 reads MNHEY; CDR2 reads SVGEGT. The CDR3 spells CASSYGLPRSNEQFF. The DNA for the CDR3 is TGTGCCAGCAGTTACGGTCTTCCGCGTTCCAATGAGCAGTTCTTC.

This clonotype appeared many times. The chain employs TRBV5-5 and TRBJ2-1, with D unclear. This CDR3 spans 14 amino acids. V dropped 0 bases and J dropped 6 bases, with 10 bases sitting between them. The V gene's germline CDR1 is SGHKS and CDR2 YYEKEE (reference sequence). The CDR3 region has the DNA TGTGCCAGCAGCTTGGCCCTAGGCAGCAATGAGCAGTTCTTC. It yields the protein CASSLALGSNEQFF.

DNA for the CDR3: TGTGCCAGCAGCCCCCCGGGAGGGGCCGGCTACAATGAGCAGTTCTTC. Translating it yields CASSPPGGAGYNEQFF. V gene TRBV7-9 combines with J gene TRBJ2-1, with 8 bases matching TRBD2. Germline assignment: CDR1 SEHNR and CDR2 FQNEAQ (reference sequence). With 5 bases clipped from V and 3 bases from J, the junction kept 9 bases outside the gene matches. This CDR3 is built from 16 residues.

The V call is TRBV7-9, the J call TRBJ1-2; D unresolved. Germline lookup yields CDR1 SEHNR and CDR2 FQNEAQ (reference sequence). The CDR3 totals 13 residues. V was pared by 1 base and J by 8 bases, with 11 bases between. CDR3 region: CASSLGSARGYTF. CDR3 sequence (DNA): TGTGCCAGCAGCTTAGGGTCAGCGCGAGGCTACACCTTC.

V is TRBV6-2 or TRBV6-3 and J is TRBJ2-2; possibly TRBD2 for D (6 bases). Germline V gene lookup returns CDR1 MNHEY and CDR2 SVGEGT. The CDR3 covers 16 residues. V dropped 2 bases and J dropped 2 bases, with 12 bases sitting between them. CDR3 nucleotide sequence: TGTGCCAGCAGTTACGGGGACTCAATCAACACCGGGGAGCTGTTTTTT. It specifies CASSYGDSINTGELFF.

This sequence joins TRBV5-1 and TRBJ1-4; D gene uncertain. In germline, CDR1 is SGHRS, CDR2 YFSETQ. V was shortened by 4 bases and J by 7 bases, with 20 bases between the two germline ends. This CDR3 comprises 16 residues. The CDR3 DNA is TGCGCCAGCAGCCTGGCGACGGCTGGGGAGGGTGAAAAACTGTTTTTT. This encodes CASSLATAGEGEKLFF.